Each of the 12 T cell receptor beta chains below was sequenced from the same sample in a study of post-analysis software for immune sequencing data (dated by TCRdb to about 2015). These TCRs are of unknown antigen specificity. Libraries were constructed by PCR. The run used an Illumina HiSeq 2500. To reduce PCR and sequencing biases, unique molecular identifiers were incorporated into the TCR beta cDNA libraries. TCRdb trimmed public reads at Q25 via fastp, called clones via MiXCR and kept in-frame beta chains. Records with the same CDR3 protein are collapsed into one entry carrying the most frequent genes and DNA. Recorded for this sample are approximately 730,000 distinct CDR3 sequences; roughly 50% of them occurred a single time. The ten largest clones add up to roughly 4.4% of the sample. Paper-wide results and their limitations: Significantly higher frequencies in patients than in controls were found for roughly 5 TRBV segments, including TRBV5-6, TRBV5-1 and TRBV20-1.

Sequencing was done on a sample of blood. These receptors all come from a girl aged 10-17 years with multiple sclerosis.

The sample holds a few counts of this clonotype. The chain joins TRBV7-6 to TRBJ2-7, with D tentatively TRBD1 or TRBD2 (5 bases each). Trimming shortened V by 2 bases and J by 5 bases, and 13 bases separated the two germline ends. The CDR3 loop spans 14 amino acids. Germline lookup yields CDR1 SGHVS and CDR2 FNYEAQ. The CDR3 loop is CASSLLWGRNEQYF. CDR3 in DNA: TGTGCCAGCAGCTTATTGTGGGGGAGAAACGAGCAGTACTTC.

This clonotype was recorded a few times. V gene TRBV13 combines with J gene TRBJ1-2; TRBD1 matches 8 bases. CDR3 length equals 14 residues. Looked up from germline, CDR1 is PRHDT and CDR2 is FYEKMQ (reference sequence). Trimming removed 5 bases from V and 3 bases from J; junction bases left unmatched: 5. The CDR3 DNA reads as TGTGCCAGCAGCCTAAGGACAGGGTACTATGGCTACACCTTC. The encoded protein is CASSLRTGYYGYTF.

The V call is TRBV7-9, the J call TRBJ1-1; perhaps TRBD1 as D (6 bases). The CDR3 length is 13 residues. The germline CDR1 and CDR2 sequences are SEHNR and FQNEAQ (reference sequence). V was clipped by 8 bases and J by 3 bases, with 13 bases between them. CDR3 sequence (DNA): TGTGCCAGCGGCCAGGACAGCGACACTGAAGCTTTCTTT. Translation: CASGQDSDTEAFF.

Only a few counts were recorded for this clonotype. V and J are TRBV29-1 and TRBJ2-7; D is uncertain. The V end was cut by 4 bases, the J end by 0 bases, with 13 bases between. Germline CDR1 SQVTM, CDR2 ANQGSEA. This CDR3 contains 14 residues. CDR3 protein: CSVVTDQSSYEQYF. DNA of the CDR3: TGCAGCGTTGTAACGGACCAGAGCTCCTACGAGCAGTACTTC.

CDR3 region: CASSLTGAGGRAADTQYF. CDR3 coding DNA: TGTGCCAGCAGCTTGACAGGGGCTGGCGGGAGGGCCGCAGATACGCAGTATTTT. The rearrangement joins TRBV11-2 to TRBJ2-3, with D maybe TRBD2 (9 bases). Germline loops: CDR1 SGHAT, CDR2 FQNNGV. This CDR3 has 18 residues. The germline V and J ends were trimmed by 3 bases and 4 bases, with 23 bases remaining between them.

This clonotype appeared a few times. This rearrangement joins TRBV5-1 to TRBJ2-5; possibly TRBD1 or TRBD2 for D (5 bases each). Judging by the DNA end, TRBJ2-7 fits better; the J call may be wrong. Germline CDR1 reads SGHRS; CDR2 reads YFSETQ. This CDR3 is 15 amino acids long. The CDR3 DNA is TGCGCCAGCAGCCGGGATGGGGCCCTGAAGAACGAGCAGTACTTC. It translates to CASSRDGALKNEQYF.

In this sample, this clonotype turned up a few times. The V gene is TRBV12-3 or TRBV12-4, the J gene TRBJ2-3; 10 nucleotides match TRBD2. There are 15 residues in the CDR3. The ends lost 1 base at V and 3 bases at J; junction bases unmatched: 1. CDR3 loop: CASSLGSGRTDTQYF. In DNA form, the CDR3 reads TGTGCCAGCAGTTTAGGTAGCGGGAGGACAGATACGCAGTATTTT.

This chain connects TRBV7-9 to TRBJ2-7; D is undetermined. The V gene lost 2 bases and the J gene lost 6 bases, with 14 bases spanning the gap. The CDR3 totals 14 residues. Germline CDR1 SEHNR, CDR2 FQNEAQ (reference sequence). The CDR3 nucleotides are TGTGCCAGCAGCTTAAACCCGCCCGTTGGCGAGCAGTACTTC. It specifies CASSLNPPVGEQYF.

As regards this clonotype: One junction end disagrees with the germline gene, perhaps due to a read error. The chain recombines TRBV13 with TRBJ2-7; tentative D call: TRBD2 (5 bases). The end of the DNA is better explained by TRBJ2-5, so the J call may be wrong. CDR3 size: 15 residues. CDR1 and CDR2 (germline): PRHDT, FYEKMQ (reference sequence). CDR3 region: CASSLVTGEQETQYF. The DNA of the CDR3 is TGCGCCAGCAGCTTAGTAACCGGGGAACAAGAGACCCAGTACTTC.

This clonotype was seen at least ten times. This chain connects TRBV7-2 to TRBJ2-7, with D uncertain. V lost 4 bases and J 1 base, leaving 5 bases between the germline ends. Germline CDR1 and CDR2: SGHTA and FQGNSA. The CDR3 length is 12 residues. The DNA for the CDR3 is TGTGCCAGCAGCTCTCTGTCCTACGAGCAGTACTTC. Amino acid sequence: CASSSLSYEQYF. The full variable domain, with the rest looked up from reference TRBV7-2 and TRBJ2-7, is GAGVSQSPSNKVTEKGKDVELRCDPISGHTALYWYRQSLGQGLEFLIYFQGNSAPDKSGLPSDRFSAERTGGSVSTLTIQRTQQEDSAVYLCASSSLSYEQYFGPGTRLTVT.

J is TRBJ2-7 and V is TRBV20-1; unclear D gene. There are 13 residues in the CDR3. The ends were cut back, 6 bases at V and 6 bases at J, with 18 bases in the middle. Germline V gene sequence: CDR1 DFQATT, CDR2 SNEGSKA (reference sequence). CDR3 sequence (DNA): TGCAGTGCCAGGCGGAGAGCAGGCAGCGAGCAGTACTTC. Amino acids: CSARRRAGSEQYF.

The CDR3 region is CATSARDRGTNEKLFF. For the CDR3, the DNA is TGTGCCACCAGCGCTCGGGACAGGGGAACTAATGAAAAACTGTTTTTT. V usage is TRBV15 and J usage is TRBJ1-4; the match to TRBD1 covers 10 bases. The junction had 4 bases not matched to a gene; V was cut back by 5 bases and J by 1 base. The CDR3 consists of 16 residues. Germline assignment: CDR1 LNHNV and CDR2 YYDKDF (reference sequence).